Listed below are T cell receptor beta chains from one sample, sequenced in a study of T cell responses to AZD1222 COVID-19 vaccine. Repertoires were generated with immunoSEQ multiplex PCR, while TCRdb's copy carries only in-frame clones and drops some. The sample holds 110,000 or so clones, about 90% seen once. The sample here was peripheral blood, taken on day 0 of AZD1222 vaccination. Receptor source: an adult in good health. Each CDR3 is given with its conserved first and last residue. A D gene is named only where the DNA matches it firmly. The size field is filled for only some rows; it gives once, few, many or a size class.

j_call clone_size d_call v_call cdr3_nt cdr3_aa
TRBJ1-3 NA NA TRBV5-1 TGCGCCAGCAGTCCGGGCCGCTCTGGAAACACCATATATTTT CASSPGRSGNTIYF
TRBJ1-6 NA TRBD1 TRBV7-8 TGTGCCAGCAGCTTACCCCGGGACAGACTTTCACCCCTCCACTTT CASSLPRDRLSPLHF
TRBJ1-2 NA TRBD1 TRBV5-5 TGTGCCAGCAGCTTGGGGGCAGGGGGCTTAACCTATGGCTACACCTTC CASSLGAGGLTYGYTF
TRBJ1-2 NA TRBD1 TRBV13 TGTGCCAGCAGCCGGGACAGGGTGTGGGGCTACACCTTC CASSRDRVWGYTF
TRBJ1-2 NA TRBD1 TRBV19 TGTGCCAGTAGTTCCCTCTCCGGACAGGGGGGTAGGTATGGCTACACCTTC CASSSLSGQGGRYGYTF
TRBJ1-2 NA NA TRBV3-1/TRBV3-2 TGTGCCAGCAGCCAAGATCGAAACCCCCCGGGAGGCTACACCTTC CASSQDRNPPGGYTF
TRBJ2-7 NA TRBD1 TRBV5-1 TGCGCCAGCAGCTTTGGGACAGGGGGCTACGAGCAGTACTTC CASSFGTGGYEQYF
TRBJ1-3 few NA TRBV6-1 TGTGCCAGCAGTGACGCGGGGAGGAACACCATATATTTT CASSDAGRNTIYF
TRBJ1-5 NA NA TRBV2 TGTGCCAGCAGTGACCGGGGTATTCAGCCCCAGCATTTT CASSDRGIQPQHF
TRBJ1-1 NA NA TRBV19 TGTGCCAGTAGTATGTTCTCACAGGGATATACTGAAGCTTTCTTT CASSMFSQGYTEAFF
TRBJ2-7 NA NA TRBV16 TGTGCCAGCAGCCCCTCCCGAGGCCGCTACGAGCAGTACTTC CASSPSRGRYEQYF
TRBJ2-7 NA NA TRBV5-6 TGTGCCAGCAGCTTAGGAGGCAGGGATTCCTACGAGCAGTACTTC CASSLGGRDSYEQYF
TRBJ1-4 NA NA TRBV3-1/TRBV3-2 TGTGCCAGCAGCCAAGGGGGTCTTGAAAAACTGTTTTTT CASSQGGLEKLFF
TRBJ2-7 NA NA TRBV27 TGTGCCAGCAGGAGAGAGGTGGGAGGGGGATACGAGCAGTACTTC CASRREVGGGYEQYF
TRBJ1-5 once TRBD1 TRBV19 TGTGCCAGTAGTACTGGGACAGGGGATCAGCCCCAGCATTTT CASSTGTGDQPQHF
TRBJ1-1 NA NA TRBV12-3/TRBV12-4 TGTGCCAGCAGTTTAGAATTGAACACTGAAGCTTTCTTT CASSLELNTEAFF
TRBJ2-7 NA NA TRBV11-2 TGTGCCAGCAGCTTAGCGGGTCGCACATCCTACGAGCAGTACTTC CASSLAGRTSYEQYF
TRBJ1-2 NA NA TRBV10-3 TGTGCCATCAGGTATAAACAGGGACCCTCCGAGGGCTACACCTTC CAIRYKQGPSEGYTF
TRBJ2-3 NA TRBD2 TRBV10-3 TGTGCCATCAGTGATTCGACTAGCGGGTCCCCAGATACGCAGTATTTT CAISDSTSGSPDTQYF
TRBJ1-1 NA NA TRBV5-1 TGCGCCAGCAGCTTTGGTCCTACCGAAGCTTTCTTT CASSFGPTEAFF
TRBJ2-5 NA TRBD1 TRBV18 TGTGCCAGCTCACCGAGACAGGGCCCTCAAGAGACCCAGTACTTC CASSPRQGPQETQYF
TRBJ2-3 NA NA TRBV2 TGTGCCAGCAGTGAATTGGTCTTGGCAGATACGCAGTATTTT CASSELVLADTQYF
TRBJ2-2 NA TRBD1 TRBV28 TGTGCCAGCAGACTACGGGACAGAAACACCGGGGAGCTGTTTTTT CASRLRDRNTGELFF
TRBJ1-5 NA NA TRBV4-2 TGTGCCAGCAGCCAAGAGAGGAGGCGGCCCCAGCATTTT CASSQERRRPQHF
TRBJ2-1 NA TRBD2 TRBV9 TGTGCCAGCAGCCGGGGGGATAGCTCCTACAATGAGCAGTTCTTC CASSRGDSSYNEQFF
TRBJ2-5 NA NA TRBV3-1/TRBV3-2 TGTGCCAGCAGCTCCCACGGACAAGAGACCCAGTACTTC CASSSHGQETQYF
TRBJ2-1 NA NA TRBV21-1 TGTGCCAGCACTATAGCGTCTCCTGGCAGTGATGAGCAGTTCTTC CASTIASPGSDEQFF
TRBJ2-7 NA NA TRBV5-6 TGTGCCAGCAGCCTGACCGGGACGGTCTACGAGCAGTACTTC CASSLTGTVYEQYF
TRBJ1-2 NA TRBD1 TRBV30 TGTGCCTGGAGTTGGGGACAGGGTAATGGCTACACCTTC CAWSWGQGNGYTF
TRBJ1-2 NA NA TRBV19 TGTGCCAGTAGGAAGAATTATGGCTACACCTTC CASRKNYGYTF
TRBJ1-2 NA NA TRBV7-9 TGTGCCAGCAGCTCCGACAGTCTTATAGGCTACACCTTC CASSSDSLIGYTF
TRBJ2-1 NA NA TRBV24-1 TGTGCCACCAGTGATGGGTCCTACAATGAGCAGTTCTTC CATSDGSYNEQFF
TRBJ2-7 NA NA TRBV4-1 TGCGCCAGCAGCATCCGGGCTGAGAGGGCCGAGCAGTACTTC CASSIRAERAEQYF
TRBJ2-5 NA TRBD2 TRBV7-2 TGTGCCAGCAGCTCCCGACCGTCACTAGCGGGAGGAGGAGAGACCCAGTACTTC CASSSRPSLAGGGETQYF
TRBJ2-7 NA NA TRBV7-8 TGTGCCAGCAGCTTATCTACCTCCTACGAGCAGTACTTC CASSLSTSYEQYF
TRBJ1-5 NA NA TRBV30 TGTGCCTGCCGGACCTCCGAGGGTCAGCCCCAGCATTTT CACRTSEGQPQHF
TRBJ1-6 NA NA TRBV30 TGTGCCTGGAGCTCCCCGGGACCGGATAATTCACCCCTCCACTTT CAWSSPGPDNSPLHF
TRBJ2-7 NA TRBD2 TRBV7-2 TGTGCCAGCAGCCTAGGACTAGCGGGAGGGGAGTACTTC CASSLGLAGGEYF
TRBJ2-7 few NA TRBV7-8 TGTGCCAGCAGCTTATCACGTCCAGGGGCGGGATTCTACGAGCAGTACTTC CASSLSRPGAGFYEQYF
TRBJ2-3 NA NA TRBV6-6 TGTGCCAGCATAATGGACAGCACAGATACGCAGTATTTT CASIMDSTDTQYF
TRBJ2-2 NA TRBD1 TRBV9 TGTGCCAGCAGCGTAGGACAGGGAGCCACCGGGGAGCTGTTTTTT CASSVGQGATGELFF
TRBJ2-3 NA TRBD1 TRBV2 TGTGCCAGCAGACCCCGGGACAGGGCCACAGATACGCAGTATTTT CASRPRDRATDTQYF
TRBJ1-2 NA NA TRBV5-6 TGTGCCAGCAGCTCTAAAACGTGGCAGAGCTATGGCTACACCTTC CASSSKTWQSYGYTF
TRBJ2-2 NA TRBD2 TRBV9 TGTGCCAGCAGCGTCGGACCGACTAGCGGGACCACCGGGGAGCTGTTTTTT CASSVGPTSGTTGELFF
TRBJ2-5 NA NA TRBV11-2 TGTGCCAGCAAAATTAGATCAACCGGGGCAGCGGACCCCCAGTACTTC CASKIRSTGAADPQYF
TRBJ2-3 NA NA TRBV27 TGTGCCAGCACCAACACAGATACGCAGTATTTT CASTNTDTQYF
TRBJ2-5 once NA TRBV5-5 TGTGCCAGCAGCTTGGATATCGGAGGGGGGAAGACCCAGTACTTC CASSLDIGGGKTQYF